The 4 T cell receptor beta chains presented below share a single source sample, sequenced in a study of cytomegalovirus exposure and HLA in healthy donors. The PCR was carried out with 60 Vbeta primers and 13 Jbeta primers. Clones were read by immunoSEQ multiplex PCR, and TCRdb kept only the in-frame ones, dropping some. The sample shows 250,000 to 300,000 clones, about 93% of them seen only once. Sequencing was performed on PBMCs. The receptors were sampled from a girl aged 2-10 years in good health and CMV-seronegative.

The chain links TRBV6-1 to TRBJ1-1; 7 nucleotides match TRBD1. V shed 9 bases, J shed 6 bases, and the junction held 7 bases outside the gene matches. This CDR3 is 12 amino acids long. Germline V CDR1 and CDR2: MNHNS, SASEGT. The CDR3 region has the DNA TGTGCCAGTACCCAAGGGGGCTCTGAAGCTTTCTTT. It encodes CASTQGGSEAFF.

CDR3 in DNA: TGTGCCAGCAGTAGGAGGGACTACGAGCAGTACTTC. It encodes CASSRRDYEQYF. This chain links TRBV2 with TRBJ2-7; D perhaps matches TRBD2 (6 bases). This CDR3 has 12 residues. Trimming removed 5 bases from V and 3 bases from J, with 8 bases in between. CDR1 SNHLY and CDR2 FYNNEI come from the germline V gene.

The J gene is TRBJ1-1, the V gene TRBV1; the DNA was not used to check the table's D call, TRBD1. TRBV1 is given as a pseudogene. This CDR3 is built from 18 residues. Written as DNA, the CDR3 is TGCACCAGCAGCCCATGGGGGGGACAGGCCAATCTGGGCACTGAAGCTTTCTTT. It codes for CTSSPWGGQANLGTEAFF.

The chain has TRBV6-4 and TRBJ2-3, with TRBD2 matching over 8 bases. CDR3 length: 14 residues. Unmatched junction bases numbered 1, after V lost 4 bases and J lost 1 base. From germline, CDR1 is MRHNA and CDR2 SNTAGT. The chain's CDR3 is CASSVRGGTDTQYF. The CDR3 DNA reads TGTGCCAGCAGTGTGCGGGGGGGCACAGATACGCAGTATTTT.